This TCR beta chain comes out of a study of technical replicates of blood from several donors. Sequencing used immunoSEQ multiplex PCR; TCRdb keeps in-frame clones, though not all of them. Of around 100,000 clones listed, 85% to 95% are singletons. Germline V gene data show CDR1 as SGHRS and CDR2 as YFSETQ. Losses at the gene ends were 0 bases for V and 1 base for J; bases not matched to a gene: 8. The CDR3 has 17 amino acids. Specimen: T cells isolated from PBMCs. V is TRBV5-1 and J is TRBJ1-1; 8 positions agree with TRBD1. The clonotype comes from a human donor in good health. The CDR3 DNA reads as TGCGCCAGCAGCTTGGCAGTTCAGGGGGCCCGGAACACTGAAGCTTTCTTT. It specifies CASSLAVQGARNTEAFF. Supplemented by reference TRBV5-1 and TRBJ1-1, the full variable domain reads KAGVTQTPRYLIKTRGQQVTLSCSPISGHRSVSWYQQTPGQGLQFLFEYFSETQRNKGNFPGRFSGRQFSNSRSEMNVSTLELGDSALYLCASSLAVQGARNTEAFFGQGTRLTVV.